What follows are 18 T cell receptor beta chains derived from one specimen sequenced in a study of T-cell memory formation after mild COVID-19. TCRdb re-called the 5' RACE reads through MiXCR, storing one row per CDR3 protein. The data hold fewer than 500,000 distinct CDR3 sequences, with about 23% observed a single time. The source material was PBMCs or a T cell subset sorted from them (not recorded which). The source of these receptors is an adult woman who had mild COVID-19 (a few samples of this study predate the infection). Cell type and time point are not known.

This chain uses TRBV5-1 with TRBJ2-7; D call uncertain. This CDR3 comprises 11 residues. Germline loops: CDR1 SGHRS, CDR2 YFSETQ. Trimming removed 2 bases from V and 6 bases from J, with 6 bases in between. The CDR3 is CASSLNSEQYF. The CDR3 nucleotides read TGCGCCAGCAGCTTAAATTCCGAGCAGTACTTC. Full variable domain (outside the CDR3, taken from reference TRBV5-1 and TRBJ2-7): KAGVTQTPRYLIKTRGQQVTLSCSPISGHRSVSWYQQTPGQGLQFLFEYFSETQRNKGNFPGRFSGRQFSNSRSEMNVSTLELGDSALYLCASSLNSEQYFGPGTRLTVT.

This clonotype was seen only a few times. This chain connects TRBV2 to TRBJ1-1; D is ambiguous. The CDR3 is 13 amino acids. Germline V gene lookup returns CDR1 SNHLY and CDR2 FYNNEI. The V gene lost 7 bases and the J gene lost 0 bases, with 9 bases spanning the gap. The CDR3 DNA is TGTGCCAGCATTTCCGACGTGAACACTGAAGCTTTCTTT. Translating it yields CASISDVNTEAFF.

This clonotype was observed a handful of times. The chain carries TRBV23-1 and TRBJ2-7; 7 nucleotides line up with TRBD2. TRBV23-1 is known as an ORF, though its function is uncertain. CDR3 length equals 14 residues. V was pared by 4 bases and J by 4 bases, with 7 bases of the junction left unmatched. CDR3 nucleotides: TGCGCCAGCAGTCTGGGGAGGGCTCTTTACGAGCAGTACTTC. This codes for CASSLGRALYEQYF.

This clonotype came up a few times. This rearrangement joins TRBV25-1 to TRBJ2-7; 8 bases agree with TRBD1. CDR1 is MGHDK and CDR2 is SYGVNS in the germline V gene. CDR3 length: 16 residues. With V trimmed by 4 bases and J by 0 bases, 8 bases remained unmatched. CDR3 sequence: CASSVVTGGYSYEQYF. DNA for the CDR3: TGTGCCAGCAGTGTAGTAACAGGGGGTTACTCCTACGAGCAGTACTTC.

This clonotype was observed many times. The rearrangement links TRBV7-6 to TRBJ2-7; tentatively, D is TRBD2 (5 bases). The CDR3 totals 13 residues. The germline CDR1 and CDR2 sequences are SGHVS and FNYEAQ. The V gene lost 3 bases and the J gene lost 2 bases, with 8 bases spanning the gap. As DNA, the CDR3 is TGTGCCAGCAGCTTCGAGGGAGCCTACGAGCAGTACTTC. Encoded protein: CASSFEGAYEQYF.

A few counts support this clonotype. J is TRBJ2-3 and V is TRBV5-1; TRBD1 matches at 9 bases. Germline V CDR1 and CDR2: SGHRS, YFSETQ. The CDR3 is 15 amino acids. V dropped 4 bases and J dropped 2; count of bases not matched to a gene: 5. Written as DNA, the CDR3 is TGCGCCAGCAGCGGGGGACAGGGACACACAGATACGCAGTATTTT. This gives the protein CASSGGQGHTDTQYF. Filled out from reference TRBV5-1 and TRBJ2-3, the complete variable domain reads KAGVTQTPRYLIKTRGQQVTLSCSPISGHRSVSWYQQTPGQGLQFLFEYFSETQRNKGNFPGRFSGRQFSNSRSEMNVSTLELGDSALYLCASSGGQGHTDTQYFGPGTRLTVL.

The chain combines TRBV3-1 with TRBJ1-1; the D is unclear. This CDR3 is built from 12 residues. Trimming removed 4 bases from V and 14 bases from J, with 17 bases in between. Germline CDR1 is LGHDT and CDR2 is YNNKEL (reference sequence). In nucleotides, the CDR3 is TGTGCCAGCAGCCCCGACGGCCGGGGTGCCTTCTTT. Translating gives CASSPDGRGAFF.

The V gene is TRBV2, the J gene TRBJ2-7, with unresolved D. V gave up 6 bases and J gave up 4 bases, with 13 bases separating them. The CDR3 runs to 13 residues. Per germline, CDR1 SNHLY and CDR2 FYNNEI. The CDR3 DNA sequence: TGTGCCAGCAGAACAGTCGGTCGTTACGAGCAGTACTTC. This translates into CASRTVGRYEQYF.

The chain employs TRBV7-6 and TRBJ1-2; 7 positions match TRBD1. Germline V gene data show CDR1 as SGHVS and CDR2 as FNYEAQ. V lost 1 base to trimming and J lost 5 bases; unmatched junction nucleotides: 10. The CDR3 contains 16 residues. The CDR3 spells CASSLGGTERTYGYTF. For the CDR3, the DNA is TGTGCCAGCAGCTTAGGGGGGACAGAGAGAACTTATGGCTACACCTTC.

The V and J genes are TRBV6-1 and TRBJ2-7; 7 bases match TRBD1. This CDR3 region has 13 residues. Germline loops: CDR1 MNHNS, CDR2 SASEGT. With 3 bases clipped from V and 6 bases from J, the junction kept 5 bases outside the gene matches. Written as DNA, the CDR3 is TGTGCCAGCAGTGAGGGACAGAGTCGCGAGCAGTACTTC. Translation gives CASSEGQSREQYF.

This clonotype was picked up a small number of times. V and J are TRBV5-1 and TRBJ1-1; possible D gene TRBD1, 5 bases. CDR3 length equals 13 residues. With 1 base removed from V and 7 bases from J, the gap between germline ends came to 11 bases. Per germline, CDR1 SGHRS and CDR2 YFSETQ. Here the CDR3 DNA reads TGCGCCAGCAGCTTGTGGGGGTGGGATGAAGCTTTCTTT. Protein: CASSLWGWDEAFF.

This clonotype occurred a few times. The V and J genes are TRBV6-2 or TRBV6-3 and TRBJ2-7; 8 nucleotides agree with TRBD1. CDR1 MNHEY and CDR2 SVGEGT come from the germline V gene. V lost 6 bases, J lost 6 bases, and 19 bases stayed unmatched. This CDR3 region has 17 residues. CDR3 DNA sequence: TGTGCCAGCAGACCCGCCCACATCTCCGGGACAGGCGGCGAGCAGTACTTC. The encoded protein is CASRPAHISGTGGEQYF.

This clonotype was detected only a few times. The gene calls are TRBV5-1 and TRBJ2-7; 11 nucleotides align to TRBD2. V gave up 0 bases and J gave up 3 bases; unmatched junction bases: 11. The CDR3 covers 18 residues. CDR1 SGHRS and CDR2 YFSETQ come from the germline V gene. The CDR3 DNA follows: TGCGCCAGCAGCTTGGCCTGGGCTAGCGGGAGGTCCGTCTACGAGCAGTACTTC. Translated: CASSLAWASGRSVYEQYF.

This clonotype was seen a handful of times. The chain is built from TRBV10-3 and TRBJ1-1, with D uncertain. V lost 10 bases and J lost 4, with 10 bases in between. Germline loops: CDR1 ENHRY, CDR2 SYGVKD. The CDR3 length is 11 residues. The CDR3 bases are TGTGCCAGCGAGGGTGGCACTGAAGCTTTCTTT. Residues: CASEGGTEAFF.

This clonotype came up many times. CDR3 DNA sequence: TGTGCCAGCAGCTTAGTGGGACTAGCGGGAGTCGAGGAGACCCAGTACTTC. Its translation is CASSLVGLAGVEETQYF. The chain couples TRBV13 to TRBJ2-5, with 14 positions matching TRBD2. V trimming: 1 base; J trimming: 5 bases; junction bases outside the gene matches: 6. Looked up from germline, CDR1 is PRHDT and CDR2 is FYEKMQ (reference sequence). This CDR3 is built from 17 residues.

Only a few counts were recorded for this clonotype. The chain joins TRBV5-1 to TRBJ2-1, with a tentative D call TRBD1 (6 bases). Germline lookup yields CDR1 SGHRS and CDR2 YFSETQ. Trimming left V 6 bases short and J 4 bases short, with 20 bases between. The CDR3 sequence is 16 residues long. The CDR3 DNA follows: TGCGCCAGCACCTACGAGGGGGATAGTCGGTACAATGAGCAGTTCTTC. Translating gives CASTYEGDSRYNEQFF.

This rearrangement joins TRBV20-1 to TRBJ1-6; D is unresolved. Trimming removed 1 base at V and 10 bases at J, with 11 bases between. Germline V gene sequence: CDR1 DFQATT, CDR2 SNEGSKA (reference sequence). The CDR3 is 13 residues long. The CDR3 protein is CSARGGGGSPLHF. CDR3 bases: TGCAGTGCTAGAGGTGGTGGTGGATCACCCCTCCACTTT.

This clonotype has more than one count but fewer than ten. J is TRBJ2-7 and V is TRBV29-1; D is tentatively TRBD1 or TRBD2 (5 bases each). The V gene lost 1 base and the J gene lost 2 bases, with 9 bases spanning the gap. The CDR3 is 13 amino acids. CDR1 and CDR2 from the germline V gene are SQVTM and ANQGSEA. CDR3 in amino acids: CSVEAREPYEQYF. The DNA of the CDR3 is TGCAGCGTTGAAGCCAGGGAGCCCTACGAGCAGTACTTC.